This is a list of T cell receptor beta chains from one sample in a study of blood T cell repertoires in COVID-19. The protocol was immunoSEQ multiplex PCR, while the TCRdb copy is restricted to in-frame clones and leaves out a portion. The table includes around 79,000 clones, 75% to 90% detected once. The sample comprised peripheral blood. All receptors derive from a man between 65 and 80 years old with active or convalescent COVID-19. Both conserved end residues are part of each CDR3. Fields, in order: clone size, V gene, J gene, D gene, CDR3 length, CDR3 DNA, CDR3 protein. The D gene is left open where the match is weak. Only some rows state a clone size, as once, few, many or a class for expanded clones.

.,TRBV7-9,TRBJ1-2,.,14,TGTGCCAGCAGCGTTGACAGCTTTAACTATGGCTACACCTTC,CASSVDSFNYGYTF
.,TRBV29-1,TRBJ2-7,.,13,TGCAGCGCCACAGGCCCCGGCACCTACGAGCAGTACTTC,CSATGPGTYEQYF
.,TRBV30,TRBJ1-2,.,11,TGTGCCTGGAGCTTAGCCTATGGCTACACCTTC,CAWSLAYGYTF
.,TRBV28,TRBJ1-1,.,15,TGTGCCAGCAGTTTATGGGGGGCGGTCAACACTGAAGCTTTCTTT,CASSLWGAVNTEAFF
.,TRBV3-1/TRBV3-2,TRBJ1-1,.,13,TGTGCCAGCAGCCAAGGGGCGAACACTGAAGCTTTCTTT,CASSQGANTEAFF
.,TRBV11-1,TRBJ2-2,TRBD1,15,TGTGCCAGCAGCTTAGACAGGGGATATTCCGGGGAGCTGTTTTTT,CASSLDRGYSGELFF
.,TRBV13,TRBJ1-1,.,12,TGTGCCAGCAGCTTTTCGGAGGGGACTGTCCGCTTT,CASSFSEGTVRF
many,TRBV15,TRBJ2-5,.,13,TGTGCCACCAGCGAAAGGGGCCAAGAGACCCAGTACTTC,CATSERGQETQYF
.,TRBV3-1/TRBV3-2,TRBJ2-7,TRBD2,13,TGTGCCAGCAGCCAAGAAGGTGGGGGACTAGCGTTTTTC,CASSQEGGGLAFF
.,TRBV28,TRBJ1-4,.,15,TGTGCCAGCAGTTTTGAGGGCACAGCTAATGAAAAACTGTTTTTT,CASSFEGTANEKLFF
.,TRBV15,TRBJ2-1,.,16,TGTGCCACCAGCAGGGAGCTACCGGGACTCCACAATGAGCAGTTCTTC,CATSRELPGLHNEQFF
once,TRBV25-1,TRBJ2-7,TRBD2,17,TGTGCCAGCAGTGCATCCGTGGGTAGCGGGAGACCCTACGAGCAGTACTTC,CASSASVGSGRPYEQYF
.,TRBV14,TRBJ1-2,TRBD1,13,TGTGCCAGCAGCCTGGACAGGGTCTATGGCTACACCTTC,CASSLDRVYGYTF
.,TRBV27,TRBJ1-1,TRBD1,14,TGTGCCAGCAGGCAGGGGGCCATGAACACTGAAGCTTTCTTT,CASRQGAMNTEAFF
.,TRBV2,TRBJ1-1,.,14,TGTGCCAGCAGTGACAACCAGGGGTTGACTGAAGCTTTCTTT,CASSDNQGLTEAFF
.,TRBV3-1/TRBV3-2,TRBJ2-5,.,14,TGTGCCAGCAGCCTCCGGACAATGGGAGAGACCCAGTACTTC,CASSLRTMGETQYF
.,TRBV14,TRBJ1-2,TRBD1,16,TGTGCCAGCAGCCAGAACCCCGGGACAGGGGGCGGTGGCTACACCTTC,CASSQNPGTGGGGYTF
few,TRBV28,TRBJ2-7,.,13,TGTGCCAGCACAGGCGGGACGGCGTACGAGCAGTACTTC,CASTGGTAYEQYF
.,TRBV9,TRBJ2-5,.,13,TGTGCCAGCAGCGTGGGGGGTCAAGAGACCCAGTACTTC,CASSVGGQETQYF
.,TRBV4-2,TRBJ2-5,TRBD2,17,TGTGCCAGCAGCCCCCTAATGAATAGCGGGAGACTGGAGACCCAGTACTTC,CASSPLMNSGRLETQYF
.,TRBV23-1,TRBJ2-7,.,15,TGCGCCAGCAGTCAATCGGGGCAGGTGTCCTACGAGCAGTACTTC,CASSQSGQVSYEQYF
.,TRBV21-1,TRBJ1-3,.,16,TGTGCCAGCAGCAAAGGTAACCACAGCTCTGGAAACACCATATATTTT,CASSKGNHSSGNTIYF
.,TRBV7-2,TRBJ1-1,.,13,TGTGCCAGCAGCGAAAGGGAGGTCCCTGAAGCTTTCTTT,CASSEREVPEAFF
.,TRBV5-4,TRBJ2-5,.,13,TGTGCCAGCAGCCCGGTTACGCAAGAGACCCAGTACTTC,CASSPVTQETQYF
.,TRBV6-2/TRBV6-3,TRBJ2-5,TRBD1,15,TGTGCCAGCAGTTACACCGCGGGACAGGGAGAGACCCAGTACTTC,CASSYTAGQGETQYF
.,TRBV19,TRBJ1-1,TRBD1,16,TGTGCCAGTACGGGGACAGGGAAAACTCTGAACACTGAAGCTTTCTTT,CASTGTGKTLNTEAFF
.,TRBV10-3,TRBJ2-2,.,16,TGTGCCATCAGACCCGTCAGAGGAATGAACACCGGGGAGCTGTTTTTT,CAIRPVRGMNTGELFF
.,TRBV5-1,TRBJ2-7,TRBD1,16,TGCGCCAGCAGCCCAGGATCCGGGACAGGGGGCCGTGAGCAGTACTTC,CASSPGSGTGGREQYF